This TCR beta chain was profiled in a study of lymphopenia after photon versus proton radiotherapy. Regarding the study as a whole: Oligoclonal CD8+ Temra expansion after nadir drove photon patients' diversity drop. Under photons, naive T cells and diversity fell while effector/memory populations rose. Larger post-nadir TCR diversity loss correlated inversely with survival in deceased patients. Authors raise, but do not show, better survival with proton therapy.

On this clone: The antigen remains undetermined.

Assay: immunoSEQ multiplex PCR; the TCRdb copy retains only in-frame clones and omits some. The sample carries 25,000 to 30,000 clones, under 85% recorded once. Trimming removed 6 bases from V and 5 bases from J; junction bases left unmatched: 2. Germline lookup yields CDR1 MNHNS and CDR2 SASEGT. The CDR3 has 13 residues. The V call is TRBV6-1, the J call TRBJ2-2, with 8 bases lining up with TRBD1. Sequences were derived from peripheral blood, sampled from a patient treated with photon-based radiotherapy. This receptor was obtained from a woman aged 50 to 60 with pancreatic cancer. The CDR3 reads CASSRTGTGELFF. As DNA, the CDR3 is TGTGCCAGCAGCAGGACAGGGACCGGGGAGCTGTTTTTT.